In this sample, the clone carrying this T cell receptor beta chain turned up a few times. This specimen belongs to a study of cytotoxic CD8 clonotypes in ibrutinib-treated CLL. Generated by immunoSEQ multiplex PCR, the TCRdb table keeps only in-frame clones and is missing some. The table has 100,000 to 150,000 clones, roughly 85% seen once. The CDR3 has 16 residues. CDR1 is MDHEN and CDR2 is SYDVKM in the germline V gene. V lost 3 bases and J lost 0, with 14 bases in between. The sample consisted of PBMCs, taken after 24 months of ibrutinib treatment. This rearrangement joins TRBV28 to TRBJ1-1; possibly TRBD1 for D (6 bases). The TCR comes from a human donor with chronic lymphocytic leukemia. CDR3 in DNA: TGTGCCAGCAGTTTTGTATGGGGGCTAGTGAACACTGAAGCTTTCTTT. This translates into CASSFVWGLVNTEAFF.